Listed here is a single T cell receptor beta chain. Its antigen is unknown. In the PCR, 60 Vbeta and 13 Jbeta primers were used. TCRdb's copy holds only in-frame clones and misses some; the assay was immunoSEQ multiplex PCR. The table shows approximately 120,000 clones, with roughly 81% occurring only once. Deletions cut 0 bases from V and 0 bases from J, with 8 bases between. Looked up from germline, CDR1 is KGHSH and CDR2 is LQKENI. The CDR3 has 15 amino acids. These data originate in a study of cytomegalovirus exposure and HLA in healthy donors. Study-wide results and limits: In a later analysis, HLA-associated TCR beta chains were more clonally expanded than equally common others. It was only CMV serostatus that was available as immune exposure information.

The sample was PBMCs. This clonotype was sampled from a young woman in good health and CMV-seronegative. The chain uses TRBV18 and TRBJ1-1; no reliable D call. CDR3 region: CASSPPTLLNTEAFF. CDR3 nucleotide sequence: TGTGCCAGCTCACCACCGACTCTATTGAACACTGAAGCTTTCTTT.